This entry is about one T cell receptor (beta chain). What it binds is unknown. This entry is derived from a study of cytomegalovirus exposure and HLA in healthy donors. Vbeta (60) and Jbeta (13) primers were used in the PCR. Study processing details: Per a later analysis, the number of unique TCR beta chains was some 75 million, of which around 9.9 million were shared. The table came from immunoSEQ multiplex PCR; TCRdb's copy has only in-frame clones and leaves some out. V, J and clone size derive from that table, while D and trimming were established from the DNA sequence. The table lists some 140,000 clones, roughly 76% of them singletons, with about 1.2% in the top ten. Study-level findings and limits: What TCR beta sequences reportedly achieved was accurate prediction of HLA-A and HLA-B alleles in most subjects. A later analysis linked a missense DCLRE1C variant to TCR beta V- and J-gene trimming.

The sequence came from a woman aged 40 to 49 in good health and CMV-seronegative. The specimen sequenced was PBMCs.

As DNA, the CDR3 is TGTGCCAGCAGGAACCGGGACAGGGACACCGGGGAGCTGTTTTTT. Amino acids: CASRNRDRDTGELFF. The chain combines TRBV7-6 with TRBJ2-2; 9 bases map to TRBD1. The CDR3 consists of 15 residues. Germline CDR1 is SGHVS and CDR2 is FNYEAQ. With 6 bases clipped from V and 3 bases from J, the junction kept 5 bases outside the gene matches.